A single T cell receptor beta chain is shown here with its context. These data belong to a study of blood T cell repertoires in COVID-19. Repertoires were generated with immunoSEQ multiplex PCR, while TCRdb's copy carries only in-frame clones and drops some. There are some 290,000 clones in the sample; 87% occur only once, and roughly 2% lies in the top ten. The specimen sequenced was peripheral blood. The sequence came from a woman in her forties or fifties who had recovered from COVID-19.

The chain's CDR3 is CASTNRDGYTF. CDR3 DNA: TGTGCCAGTACGAACAGGGATGGCTACACCTTC. J is TRBJ1-2 and V is TRBV19; possible D gene TRBD1, 6 bases. Trimming left V 7 bases short and J 6 bases short, with 9 bases between. This CDR3 spans 11 amino acids. Germline loops: CDR1 LNHDA, CDR2 SQIVND (reference sequence).